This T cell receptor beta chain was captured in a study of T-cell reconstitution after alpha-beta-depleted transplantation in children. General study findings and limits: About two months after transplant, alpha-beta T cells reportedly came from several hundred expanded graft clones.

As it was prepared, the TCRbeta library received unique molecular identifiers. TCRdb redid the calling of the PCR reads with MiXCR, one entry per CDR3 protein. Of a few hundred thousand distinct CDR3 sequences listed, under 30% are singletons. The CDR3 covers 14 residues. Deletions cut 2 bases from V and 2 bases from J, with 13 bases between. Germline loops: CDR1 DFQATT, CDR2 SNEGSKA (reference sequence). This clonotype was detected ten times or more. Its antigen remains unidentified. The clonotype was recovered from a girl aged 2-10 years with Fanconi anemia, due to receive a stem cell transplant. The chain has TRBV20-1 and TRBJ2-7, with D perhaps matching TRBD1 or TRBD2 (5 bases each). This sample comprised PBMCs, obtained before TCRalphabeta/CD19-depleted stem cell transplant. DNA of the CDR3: TGCAGTGCTAGAATTCCGGGGCTGCCCTACGAGCAGTACTTC. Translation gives CSARIPGLPYEQYF.